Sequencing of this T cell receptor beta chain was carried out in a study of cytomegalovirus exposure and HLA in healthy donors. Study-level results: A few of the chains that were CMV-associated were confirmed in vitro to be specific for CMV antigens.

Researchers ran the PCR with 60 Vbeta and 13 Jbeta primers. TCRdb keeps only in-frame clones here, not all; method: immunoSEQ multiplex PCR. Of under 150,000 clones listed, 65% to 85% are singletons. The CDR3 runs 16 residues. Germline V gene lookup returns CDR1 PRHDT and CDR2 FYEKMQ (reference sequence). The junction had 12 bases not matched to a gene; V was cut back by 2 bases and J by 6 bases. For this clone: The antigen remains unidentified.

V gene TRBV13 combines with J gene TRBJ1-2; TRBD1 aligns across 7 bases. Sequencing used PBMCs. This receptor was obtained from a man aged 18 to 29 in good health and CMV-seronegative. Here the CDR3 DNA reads TGTGCCAGCAGCTTATGGTCAGGGGGTCCCCGGAATGGCTACACCTTC. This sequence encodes CASSLWSGGPRNGYTF.